This T cell receptor beta chain was documented in a study of shared clonotypes between healthy human individuals. Study-wide results and caveats: Represented diversity, genetic and exposure-history alike, was limited by few donors.

With regard to this clone: Antigen: not known.

Caucasian adults residing in Nashville, Tennessee made up all the donors. The CDR3 sequence is 16 residues long. Germline CDR1 is MNHEY and CDR2 is SVGAGI. V lost 4 bases and J 0 bases, leaving 13 bases between the germline ends. At a deep level, the assay was run. Clones were read by immunoSEQ multiplex PCR, and TCRdb kept only the in-frame ones, dropping some. This sample has roughly 1.4 million clones, with around 98.5% found just once. Sequencing input: naive CD4+ T cells sorted from blood. The subset was: CD45RA+ positively selected. This receptor was taken from a young man in good health. The chain carries TRBV6-5 and TRBJ1-3, with D unclear. CDR3 DNA: TGTGCCAGCAGTTCCACCCCCTGGACCTCTGGAAACACCATATATTTT. Translated, it gives CASSSTPWTSGNTIYF.